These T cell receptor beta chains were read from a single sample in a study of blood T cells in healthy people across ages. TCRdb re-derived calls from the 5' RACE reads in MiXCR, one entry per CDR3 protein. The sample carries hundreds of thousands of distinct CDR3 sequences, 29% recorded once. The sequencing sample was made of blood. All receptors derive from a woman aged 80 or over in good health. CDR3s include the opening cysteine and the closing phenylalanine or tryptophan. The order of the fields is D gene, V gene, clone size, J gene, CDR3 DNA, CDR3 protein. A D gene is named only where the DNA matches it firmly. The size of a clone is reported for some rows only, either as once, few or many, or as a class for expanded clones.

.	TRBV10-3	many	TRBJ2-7	TGTGCCATCAGTGATTCAGGGAGGAGATACGAGCAGTACTTC	CAISDSGRRYEQYF
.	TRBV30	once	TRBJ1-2	TGTGCCTGGACGCAGGTGCCCTCCTATGGCTACACCTTC	CAWTQVPSYGYTF
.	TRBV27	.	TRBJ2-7	TGTGCCAGCAAATCCTTGACGGGGCGCTACGAGCAGTACTTC	CASKSLTGRYEQYF
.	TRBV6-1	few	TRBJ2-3	TGTGCCAGCAGTTCGAGGAGGCAACTAAGCACAGATACGCAGTATTTT	CASSSRRQLSTDTQYF
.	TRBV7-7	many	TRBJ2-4	TGTGCTAGCAGCTTACGCGGCATTGTTTGCGCACGGGGACGACGATTAGCCAAAAACATTCAGTACTTC	CASSLRGIVCARGRRLAKNIQYF
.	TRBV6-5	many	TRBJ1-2	TGTGCCAGGTCGAGGAGGGGCGAAGTCGTTGGCTACACCTTC	CARSRRGEVVGYTF
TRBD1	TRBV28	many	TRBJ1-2	TGTGCCAGCAGTGAACAGGGGCGTGGCTACACCTTC	CASSEQGRGYTF
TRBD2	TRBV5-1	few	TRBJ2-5	TGCGCCAGCAGCTGGAAAGCCTTGACAGGGTATGGGACTAGCGGCCTTTCGGAGACCCAGTACTTC	CASSWKALTGYGTSGLSETQYF
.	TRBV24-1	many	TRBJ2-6	TGTGCCACCAGTGGCTTCTCTGGGGCCAACGTCCTGACTTTC	CATSGFSGANVLTF
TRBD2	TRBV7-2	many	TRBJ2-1	TGTGCCAGCAGCCCTTCTAGCGGGGGGTGGAATGAGCAGTTCTTC	CASSPSSGGWNEQFF
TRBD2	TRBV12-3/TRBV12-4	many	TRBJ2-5	TGTGCCAGCAGGTCACTAGCGGGGGGGAGTGAGACCCAGTACTTC	CASRSLAGGSETQYF
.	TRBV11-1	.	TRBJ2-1	TGTGCCAGCAGCTCCCTCCCAGGGTCCTACAATGAGCAGTTCTTC	CASSSLPGSYNEQFF
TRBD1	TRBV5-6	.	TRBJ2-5	TGTGCCAGCAGCCGTAGAACAGGGGCCCAAGAGACCCAGTACTTC	CASSRRTGAQETQYF
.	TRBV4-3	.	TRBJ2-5	TGCGCCAGCAGCCAAGATCTGGCGGACCGGACGGAGACCCAGTACTTC	CASSQDLADRTETQYF
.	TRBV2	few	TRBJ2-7	TGTGCCAGCGAACGGGACTCGTCATACAATGAGCAGTACTTC	CASERDSSYNEQYF
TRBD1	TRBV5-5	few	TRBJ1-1	TGTGCCAGCAGCTTGGTTTGGGACAGGGAAGCTTTCTTT	CASSLVWDREAFF
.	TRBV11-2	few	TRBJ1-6	TGTGCCAGCAGCTTAAGTGACAGCAATTCACCCCTCCACTTT	CASSLSDSNSPLHF
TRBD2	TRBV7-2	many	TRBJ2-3	TGTGCCAGCAGCGGCGGGGGTTATCTCACAGATACGCAGTATTTT	CASSGGGYLTDTQYF
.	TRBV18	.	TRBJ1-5	TGTGCCAGCTCACCACTAGCAGGGCAAGGACAGCCCCAGCATTTT	CASSPLAGQGQPQHF
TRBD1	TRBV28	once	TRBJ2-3	TGTGCCAGCAGTTCTGGACAGGGGGCGCTGAGCACAGATACGCGGTATTTT	CASSSGQGALSTDTRYF
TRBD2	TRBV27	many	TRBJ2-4	TGTGCCAGCAGTCCACTCTCCGCCGCCCTAGCGGGGGTAGCCAAAAACATTCAGTACTTC	CASSPLSAALAGVAKNIQYF
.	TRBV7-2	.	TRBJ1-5	TGTGCCAGCAGCTTAAAAGGGGGGGGCAATCAGCCCCAGCATTTT	CASSLKGGGNQPQHF
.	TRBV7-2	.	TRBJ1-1	TGTGCCAGCAGCTTCCGAGGGGCGCAAACTGAAGCTTTCTTT	CASSFRGAQTEAFF
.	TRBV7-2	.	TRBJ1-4	TGTGCCAGCAGCCCCATCGGGGGGTCTAATGAAAAACTGTTTTTT	CASSPIGGSNEKLFF
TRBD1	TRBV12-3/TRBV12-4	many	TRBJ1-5	TGTGCCAGCAGATCCGGGACAGCCAATCAGCCCCAGCATTTT	CASRSGTANQPQHF
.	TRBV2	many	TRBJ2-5	TGTGCCAGCTCGGAGGGGCGGGAGACCCAGTACTTC	CASSEGRETQYF
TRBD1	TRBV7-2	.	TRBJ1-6	TGTGCCAGCAGCGCCGCCGGGACAGGGACCAATTCACCCCGCCACTTT	CASSAAGTGTNSPRHF
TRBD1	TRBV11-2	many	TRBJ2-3	TGTGCCAGCAGCTTCCGACAGGGCATAGAGCAGTATTTT	CASSFRQGIEQYF
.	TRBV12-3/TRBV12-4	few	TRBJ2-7	TGTGCCAGCACCACCAGTGACAGGTACAATGAGCGGTACTTC	CASTTSDRYNERYF
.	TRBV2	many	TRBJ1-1	TGTGCCAGCATCCGTGCAGGCATTGAAGCTTTCTTT	CASIRAGIEAFF
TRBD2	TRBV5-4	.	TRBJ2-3	TGTGCCAGCAGCTTGGCCTGGGGGGGAGCAGATACGCAGTATTTT	CASSLAWGGADTQYF
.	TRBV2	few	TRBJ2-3	TGTGCCAGCAGTCCACCGGCAGGGGTGGCAGATACGCAGTATTTT	CASSPPAGVADTQYF
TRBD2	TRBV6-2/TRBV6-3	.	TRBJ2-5	TGTGCCAGCAGTCTAATGACTAGCGGGGGTGTGAAGACCCAGTACTTC	CASSLMTSGGVKTQYF
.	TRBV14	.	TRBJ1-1	TGTGCCAGCAGCCAAGCATCTGAAGCTTTCTTT	CASSQASEAFF
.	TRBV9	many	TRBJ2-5	TGTGCCAGCAGCGTAGCAGGGGCTAGGGAAGAGACCCAGTACTTC	CASSVAGAREETQYF
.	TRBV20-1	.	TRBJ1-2	TGCAGTGCTAGAAGAGGATCCTATGGCTACACCTTC	CSARRGSYGYTF
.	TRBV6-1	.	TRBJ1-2	TGTGCCAGCAGTGAATTAGGGATAGCTAACTATGGCTACACCTTC	CASSELGIANYGYTF
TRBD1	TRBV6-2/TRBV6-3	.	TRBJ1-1	TGTGCCAGCAGACGAACCGGGACAGGGTCTGCTTTCTTT	CASRRTGTGSAFF
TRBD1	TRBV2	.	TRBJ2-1	TGTACCAGCAGTGAAAGCGGCAGGGGGCCGGTCAGTGAGCAGTTCTTC	CTSSESGRGPVSEQFF
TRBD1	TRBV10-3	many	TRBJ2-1	TGTGCCATCAGTGAAATCCCCTCAGGGACAGGGGGCTACAATGAGCAGTTCTTC	CAISEIPSGTGGYNEQFF
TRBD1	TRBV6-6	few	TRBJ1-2	TGTGCCAGCAGTTCCGGGACAGCCAGCAAGGGTCTCTATGGCTACACCTTC	CASSSGTASKGLYGYTF
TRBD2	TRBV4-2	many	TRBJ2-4	TGTGCCAGCAGCCAATCTGGACAGCGGGGGCTAGCCAAAAACATTCAGTACTTC	CASSQSGQRGLAKNIQYF